The 24 T cell receptor beta chains in this list originate from one sample, sequenced in a study of OX40 agonist ivuxolimab in advanced cancers. Clones were read by immunoSEQ multiplex PCR, and TCRdb kept only the in-frame ones, dropping some. The sample comprises tens of thousands of clones, nearly 85% of which are singletons, and under 25% rests with the top ten. This sample comprised CD4+ or CD8+ T cells sorted from blood, obtained in a trial of the OX40 agonist ivuxolimab. These receptor sequences come from an adult with an advanced solid tumor such as melanoma, head and neck, liver or kidney cancer.

J is TRBJ1-2 and V is TRBV9; 9 bases match TRBD1. CDR1 is SGDLS, CDR2 YYNGEE, per germline. CDR3 length: 15 amino acids. Trimming removed 3 bases from V and 5 bases from J; junction bases left unmatched: 8. The CDR3 DNA is TGTGCCAGCAGCGGACGGACAGGGGAGGGTTATGGCTACACCTTC. Translating gives CASSGRTGEGYGYTF.

This sequence joins TRBV6-5 and TRBJ2-7; D perhaps matches TRBD2 (6 bases). Trimming removed 1 base from V and 4 bases from J, with 14 bases in between. This CDR3 is 15 amino acids long. Germline V gene sequence: CDR1 MNHEY, CDR2 SVGAGI. The CDR3 loop reads CASSYFRGSSYEQYF. The CDR3 DNA follows: TGTGCCAGCAGTTACTTTCGGGGGAGTAGTTACGAGCAGTACTTC.

The V call is TRBV5-4, the J call TRBJ2-7; 7 bases are shared with TRBD1. The J segment lost 0 bases and the V segment lost 4 bases, leaving 1 base of the junction unmatched. The germline CDR1 and CDR2 sequences are SGHNT and YYREEE (reference sequence). CDR3 length: 13 amino acids. The CDR3 DNA is TGTGCCAGCAGCGGACAGGACTCCTACGAGCAGTACTTC. Its protein is CASSGQDSYEQYF. The variable domain in full, completed from reference TRBV5-4 and TRBJ2-7, reads ETGVTQSPTHLIKTRGQQVTLRCSSQSGHNTVSWYQQALGQGPQFIFQYYREEENGRGNFPPRFSGLQFPNYSSELNVNALELDDSALYLCASSGQDSYEQYFGPGTRLTVT.

The chain employs TRBV15 and TRBJ1-5, with D unresolved. V lost 5 bases to trimming and J lost 5 bases, with 16 bases between them. The CDR3 loop spans 15 amino acids. Germline CDR1 and CDR2: LNHNV and YYDKDF (reference sequence). The CDR3 DNA is TGTGCCACCAGCGCGGCCGTGGAGCTGGATCAGCCCCAGCATTTT. Protein product: CATSAAVELDQPQHF. Full variable domain (outside the CDR3, taken from reference TRBV15 and TRBJ1-5): DAMVIQNPRYQVTQFGKPVTLSCSQTLNHNVMYWYQQKSSQAPKLLFHYYDKDFNNEADTPDNFQSRRPNTSFCFLDIRSPGLGDTAMYLCATSAAVELDQPQHFGDGTRLSIL.

By share of the sample, this clone is medium-sized (0.01 to 0.1%). The chain combines TRBV27 with TRBJ1-2; tentative D call: TRBD1 (5 bases). Germline loops: CDR1 MNHEY, CDR2 SMNVEV (reference sequence). The CDR3 loop spans 15 amino acids. The V gene lost 8 bases and the J gene lost 3 bases, with 19 bases spanning the gap. In nucleotides, the CDR3 is TGTGCCAGCGGCCCACACTGGGGGTCTGACTATGGCTACACCTTC. It codes for CASGPHWGSDYGYTF.

CDR3 residues: CASSVAPGQGNSPLHF. In DNA, the CDR3 is TGTGCCAGCAGCGTTGCACCGGGACAGGGTAATTCACCCCTCCACTTT. The chain combines TRBV9 with TRBJ1-6, with TRBD1 matching 9 bases. Looked up from germline, CDR1 is SGDLS and CDR2 is YYNGEE. The CDR3 length is 16 residues. Trimming cost V 2 bases and J 6 bases; bases outside gene matches: 6.

J is TRBJ2-5 and V is TRBV13, with D possibly being TRBD1 or TRBD2 (5 bases each). Germline V CDR1 and CDR2: PRHDT, FYEKMQ (reference sequence). The V gene lost 0 bases and the J gene lost 0 bases, with 8 bases spanning the gap. The CDR3 sequence is 15 residues long. The chain's CDR3 is CASSLGGTYQETQYF. In DNA form, the CDR3 reads TGTGCCAGCAGCTTAGGAGGGACGTACCAAGAGACCCAGTACTTC. Combining the CDR3 with reference TRBV13 and TRBJ2-5 gives the whole variable domain AAGVIQSPRHLIKEKRETATLKCYPIPRHDTVYWYQQGPGQDPQFLISFYEKMQSDKGSIPDRFSAQQFSDYHSELNMSSLELGDSALYFCASSLGGTYQETQYFGPGTRLLVL.

This chain uses TRBV9 with TRBJ2-1; 8 bases line up with TRBD2. This CDR3 comprises 16 residues. Germline V gives CDR1 SGDLS, CDR2 YYNGEE. Trimming removed 0 bases from V and 2 bases from J; junction bases left unmatched: 4. CDR3: CASSVEAGVTYNEQFF. The CDR3 DNA reads TGTGCCAGCAGCGTAGAAGCGGGGGTAACCTACAATGAGCAGTTCTTC.

This rearrangement joins TRBV27 to TRBJ2-3, with D unresolved. The CDR3 is 13 amino acids. Germline assignment: CDR1 MNHEY and CDR2 SMNVEV (reference sequence). Trimming shortened V by 7 bases and J by 0 bases, and 8 bases separated the two germline ends. CDR3 sequence reads: CASKHTSTDTQYF. The CDR3 DNA is TGTGCCAGCAAACATACTAGCACAGATACGCAGTATTTT.

The chain carries TRBV6-5 and TRBJ1-5, with D perhaps TRBD1 (5 bases). V shed 5 bases and J shed 3 bases, with 8 bases lying between them. This CDR3 is 13 amino acids long. From germline, CDR1 is MNHEY and CDR2 SVGAGI. The CDR3 DNA follows: TGTGCCAGCAGTCTCAGGGACAATCAGCCCCAGCATTTT. Translating it yields CASSLRDNQPQHF.

The V and J genes are TRBV30 and TRBJ1-5; weak D call: TRBD1 (5 bases). Trimming removed 2 bases from V and 2 bases from J, with 10 bases in between. CDR1 and CDR2 (germline): GTSNPN, SVGIG (reference sequence). The CDR3 extends over 14 amino acids. The CDR3 here is CAWSPGTGNQPQHF. Written as DNA, the CDR3 is TGTGCCTGGAGTCCCGGGACCGGCAATCAGCCCCAGCATTTT. The whole variable domain, filled in from reference TRBV30 and TRBJ1-5, reads SQTIHQWPATLVQPVGSPLSLECTVEGTSNPNLYWYRQAAGRGLQLLFYSVGIGQISSEVPQNLSASRPQDRQFILSSKKLLLSDSGFYLCAWSPGTGNQPQHFGDGTRLSIL.

The rearrangement links TRBV5-4 to TRBJ1-1; no clear D gene. Germline CDR1 and CDR2: SGHNT and YYREEE (reference sequence). The CDR3 is made up of 13 amino acids. Trimming took 4 bases from V and 0 from J, leaving 7 bases between them. CDR3 residues: CASSQTMNTEAFF. The CDR3 bases are TGTGCCAGCAGCCAGACCATGAACACTGAAGCTTTCTTT. The variable domain in full, completed from reference TRBV5-4 and TRBJ1-1, reads ETGVTQSPTHLIKTRGQQVTLRCSSQSGHNTVSWYQQALGQGPQFIFQYYREEENGRGNFPPRFSGLQFPNYSSELNVNALELDDSALYLCASSQTMNTEAFFGQGTRLTVV.

There are a few counts of this clone. V gene TRBV5-8 combines with J gene TRBJ1-5; D possibly corresponds to TRBD1 (6 bases). CDR1 is SGHTS, CDR2 YDEGEE, per germline. This CDR3 comprises 15 residues. V lost 0 bases and J 4 bases, leaving 11 bases between the germline ends. The DNA of the CDR3 is TGTGCCAGCAGCTTGGTAGAGGGGGGGAATCAGCCCCAGCATTTT. Its protein product is CASSLVEGGNQPQHF.

This clone was counted only a few times. The genes are TRBV4-1 and TRBJ1-6; D remains ambiguous. V was clipped by 2 bases and J by 9 bases, with 5 bases between them. The germline V gene has CDR1 MGHRA and CDR2 YSYEKL. This CDR3 contains 12 residues. For the CDR3, the DNA is TGCGCCAGCAGCCAAAATAGTTCACCCCTCCACTTT. It encodes CASSQNSSPLHF.

V is TRBV7-2 and J is TRBJ2-1; tentatively, D is TRBD2 (7 bases). Trimming cost V 6 bases and J 6 bases, with 24 bases left between them. CDR1 and CDR2 (germline): SGHTA, FQGNSA. This CDR3 region has 17 residues. The DNA of the CDR3 is TGTGCCAGCAGTTCTCTCCCCCTGGGGGGGGCGGCCAATGAGCAGTTCTTC. It yields the protein CASSSLPLGGAANEQFF.

The J gene is TRBJ2-7, the V gene TRBV15, with D perhaps matching TRBD1 (5 bases). The germline V gene has CDR1 LNHNV and CDR2 YYDKDF (reference sequence). V was clipped by 3 bases and J by 1 base, with 7 bases between them. CDR3 length: 13 residues. The CDR3, as DNA: TGTGCCACCAGCAGTCAGGGTTCCTACGAGCAGTACTTC. It encodes CATSSQGSYEQYF.

The chain carries TRBV6-5 and TRBJ2-2; D gene ambiguous. Germline CDR1 and CDR2: MNHEY and SVGAGI. There are 15 residues in the CDR3. V was trimmed by 2 bases and J by 4 bases, leaving 11 bases between them. This CDR3 is CASSYGVAGTGELFF. For the CDR3, the DNA is TGTGCCAGCAGTTACGGGGTAGCCGGCACCGGGGAGCTGTTTTTT.

The chain links TRBV9 to TRBJ1-1; 7 bases agree with TRBD1. Germline V CDR1 and CDR2: SGDLS, YYNGEE. With 3 bases clipped from V and 0 bases from J, the junction kept 8 bases outside the gene matches. This CDR3 contains 16 residues. This CDR3 reads CASSGRDRDMNTEAFF. The DNA for the CDR3 is TGTGCCAGCAGCGGCCGGGACAGAGACATGAACACTGAAGCTTTCTTT. Supplemented by reference TRBV9 and TRBJ1-1, the full variable domain reads DSGVTQTPKHLITATGQRVTLRCSPRSGDLSVYWYQQSLDQGLQFLIQYYNGEERAKGNILERFSAQQFPDLHSELNLSSLELGDSALYFCASSGRDRDMNTEAFFGQGTRLTVV.

The rearrangement joins TRBV6-1 to TRBJ2-5, with 8 nucleotides matching TRBD1. In germline, CDR1 is MNHNS, CDR2 SASEGT. The length of the CDR3 is 14 residues. Trimming removed 6 bases from V and 1 base from J; junction bases left unmatched: 4. The CDR3 DNA follows: TGTGCCAGCAGCATAACAGGGGGCCAAGAGACCCAGTACTTC. This encodes CASSITGGQETQYF.

This chain uses TRBV5-1 with TRBJ2-7, with TRBD2 matching over 8 bases. V lost 4 bases to trimming and J lost 3 bases; unmatched junction nucleotides: 3. CDR1 and CDR2 from the germline V gene are SGHRS and YFSETQ. The CDR3 loop spans 13 amino acids. The CDR3 protein is CASSKSGGYEQYF. The CDR3 region has the DNA TGCGCCAGCAGCAAGAGCGGGGGCTACGAGCAGTACTTC. Variable domain in full (rest from reference TRBV5-1 and TRBJ2-7): KAGVTQTPRYLIKTRGQQVTLSCSPISGHRSVSWYQQTPGQGLQFLFEYFSETQRNKGNFPGRFSGRQFSNSRSEMNVSTLELGDSALYLCASSKSGGYEQYFGPGTRLTVT.

V and J are TRBV4-1 and TRBJ1-3; D is ambiguous. The CDR3 spans 18 residues. CDR1 and CDR2 from the germline V gene are MGHRA and YSYEKL. The V gene lost 0 bases and the J gene lost 0 bases, with 15 bases spanning the gap. In nucleotides, the CDR3 is TGCGCCAGCAGCCAAGATATGCGACTTCTGATCTCTGGAAACACCATATATTTT. Translation gives CASSQDMRLLISGNTIYF.

The chain has TRBV7-9 and TRBJ2-2, with D unresolved. The CDR3 covers 14 residues. V was pared by 6 bases and J by 1 base, with 9 bases between. CDR1 is SEHNR, CDR2 FQNEAQ, per germline (reference sequence). DNA of the CDR3: TGTGCCAGCAGTTGGCGCCTGAACACCGGGGAGCTGTTTTTT. Translation: CASSWRLNTGELFF.

This chain links TRBV11-2 with TRBJ1-5; 7 positions match TRBD1. CDR3 length equals 15 residues. V lost 5 bases and J lost 3; bases outside the gene matches: 7. CDR1 SGHAT and CDR2 FQNNGV come from the germline V gene. This CDR3 reads CASSPWTGSNQPQHF. The CDR3 region has the DNA TGTGCCAGCAGCCCCTGGACAGGTTCCAATCAGCCCCAGCATTTT. Full variable domain (outside the CDR3, taken from reference TRBV11-2 and TRBJ1-5): EAGVAQSPRYKIIEKRQSVAFWCNPISGHATLYWYQQILGQGPKLLIQFQNNGVVDDSQLPKDRFSAERLKGVDSTLKIQPAKLEDSAVYLCASSPWTGSNQPQHFGDGTRLSIL.

This clone was seen only a few times. The sample has other DNA sequences that encode this CDR3 too. The CDR3 is CASSSRLYTQYF. The CDR3, as DNA: TGTGCCAGCAGCTCCCGACTGTATACGCAGTATTTT. This chain links TRBV5-6 with TRBJ2-3; D is undetermined. Germline V gene lookup returns CDR1 SGHDT and CDR2 YYEEEE. With 3 bases removed from V and 7 bases from J, the gap between germline ends came to 9 bases. This CDR3 has 12 amino acids.